One sample yielded the 13 T cell receptor beta chains listed below, sequenced in a study of T cells in Graves' hyperthyroidism and ophthalmopathy. RNA transcripts served as the template for amplifying TCR beta CDR3 regions. Carried out on the TCR CDR3, a first-round RT-PCR used the HTBI primer set. From the multiplex PCR reads, TCRdb called clonotypes with MiXCR, one entry per CDR3 protein. This sample has roughly 530,000 distinct CDR3 sequences, with approximately 17% found just once. Sample: blood. These receptors all come from a woman younger than 35 with Graves' ophthalmopathy.

The sample holds a few counts of this clonotype. V gene TRBV7-3 combines with J gene TRBJ1-1; no firm D call. The V end lost 1 base, the J end lost 8 bases, and 11 bases lay between the germline ends. The CDR3 contains 13 residues. From germline, CDR1 is SGHTA and CDR2 FQGTGA. The CDR3 protein is CASSLNSQTEAFF. Written as DNA, the CDR3 is TGTGCCAGCAGCTTAAATTCGCAGACAGAAGCTTTCTTT.

This clonotype was seen ten or more times. V gene TRBV6-1 combines with J gene TRBJ2-2, with D perhaps being TRBD1 or TRBD2 (6 bases each). The germline CDR1 and CDR2 sequences are MNHNS and SASEGT. Between the trimmed V and J ends, which lost 7 bases and 5 bases, there was a span of 20 bases. The CDR3 has 16 residues. This CDR3 is CASTPQEGGRTGELFF. As DNA, the CDR3 is TGTGCCAGCACCCCCCAAGAGGGGGGCCGTACCGGGGAGCTGTTTTTT.

This sequence joins TRBV12-3 or TRBV12-4 and TRBJ2-3, with 14 bases matching TRBD2. J was trimmed by 14 bases and V by 8 bases; bases with no gene match: 6. The CDR3 loop spans 12 amino acids. CDR3 residues: CASRRGLAGGYF. The CDR3 DNA reads as TGTGCCAGCCGCAGAGGACTAGCGGGGGGGTATTTT.

This clonotype occurred many times. The V and J genes are TRBV7-2 and TRBJ2-7; 8 nucleotides line up with TRBD1. The ends lost 1 base at V and 5 bases at J; junction bases unmatched: 4. Looked up from germline, CDR1 is SGHTA and CDR2 is FQGNSA. The CDR3 consists of 14 residues. CDR3 nucleotides: TGTGCCAGCAGCTTAGGAGGACAGGGAGACGAGCAGTACTTC. Translation: CASSLGGQGDEQYF.

This clonotype has at least ten counts. The gene calls are TRBV5-1 and TRBJ1-1, with D unresolved. Germline-derived CDR1 and CDR2 are SGHRS and YFSETQ. The CDR3 contains 14 residues. The ends were cut back, 1 base at V and 0 bases at J, with 7 bases in the middle. The CDR3 protein is CASSLRNMNTEAFF. In nucleotides, the CDR3 is TGCGCCAGCAGCTTGAGAAACATGAACACTGAAGCTTTCTTT.

This sequence joins TRBV4-1 and TRBJ2-7, with a weak D call TRBD1 (6 bases). Trimming left V 4 bases short and J 3 bases short, with 16 bases between. This CDR3 spans 15 amino acids. CDR1 MGHRA and CDR2 YSYEKL come from the germline V gene. The DNA of the CDR3 is TGCGCCAGCAGCCCAACAGGGTCCGGGGTCTACGAGCAGTACTTC. As protein: CASSPTGSGVYEQYF.

The chain recombines TRBV29-1 with TRBJ2-3; D is unclear. There are 15 residues in the CDR3. Germline CDR1 SQVTM, CDR2 ANQGSEA. Trimming left V 1 base short and J 3 bases short, with 14 bases between. DNA of the CDR3: TGCAGCGTTGAAGTTGGAGCATCTTTGACAGATACGCAGTATTTT. Translation gives CSVEVGASLTDTQYF.

This clonotype came up many times. The chain carries TRBV28 and TRBJ2-3, with 8 positions matching TRBD1. Germline lookup yields CDR1 MDHEN and CDR2 SYDVKM. The CDR3 length is 15 residues. V shed 3 bases and J 1 base; nucleotides not matched to a gene: 3. The CDR3 DNA sequence: TGTGCCAGCAGTTTCCCAGGGGGCCGCACAGATACGCAGTATTTT. It specifies CASSFPGGRTDTQYF.

This chain links TRBV4-3 with TRBJ1-2; a weak D match, TRBD1 (6 bases). The V gene's germline CDR1 is LGHNA and CDR2 YSLEER. Trimming took 4 bases from V and 6 from J, leaving 15 bases between them. The CDR3 covers 14 residues. The CDR3 DNA reads TGCGCCAGCAGCCCAAGGACAGCTGTCCATGGCTACACCTTC. Protein: CASSPRTAVHGYTF.

Points on this clonotype: A much more abundant neighbour one base away suggests this may be a read error. The chain is built from TRBV6-5 and TRBJ1-2; D might be TRBD1 (6 bases). Trimming cost V 1 base and J 4 bases, with 19 bases left between them. The CDR3 runs 17 residues. The germline V gene encodes CDR1 MNHEY and CDR2 SVGAGI. The CDR3 loop is CASSYYLQHREAYGYTF. CDR3 in DNA: TGTGCCAGCAGTTACTACCTTCAACACAGGGAGGCCTATGGCTACACCTTC.

The rearrangement joins TRBV6-5 to TRBJ1-1; 12 nucleotides match TRBD1. The CDR3 loop spans 17 amino acids. Losses at the gene ends were 4 bases for V and 3 bases for J; bases not matched to a gene: 9. Germline V gene sequence: CDR1 MNHEY, CDR2 SVGAGI. The CDR3 DNA reads TGTGCCAGCAGTTCCGGGACAGGGGGCGAGGAAGACACTGAAGCTTTCTTT. The encoded protein is CASSSGTGGEEDTEAFF.

This clonotype was counted at least ten times. The chain uses TRBV20-1 and TRBJ2-5, with 16 bases fitting TRBD2. The CDR3 length is 16 residues. V lost 3 bases, J lost 2 bases, and 3 bases stayed unmatched. Looked up from germline, CDR1 is DFQATT and CDR2 is SNEGSKA (reference sequence). The CDR3 coding sequence is TGCAGTGCTAGGGGGACTAGCGGGAGGGAGCAAGAGACCCAGTACTTC. Its translation: CSARGTSGREQETQYF.

Ten or more counts support this clonotype. The chain recombines TRBV2 with TRBJ2-3, with D possibly TRBD2 on 5 matching bases. Between the trimmed V and J ends, which lost 3 bases and 5 bases, there was a span of 15 bases. CDR1 and CDR2 from the germline V gene are SNHLY and FYNNEI. The CDR3 is made up of 15 amino acids. The CDR3 region has the DNA TGTGCCAGCAGTGAGGGCTTAGCGAGAGGAGATACGCAGTATTTT. This sequence encodes CASSEGLARGDTQYF.